These T cell receptor beta chains were read from a single sample in a study of blood T cell repertoires in COVID-19. The table came from immunoSEQ multiplex PCR; TCRdb's copy has only in-frame clones and leaves some out. The sample has about 300,000 clones; roughly 90% are singletons. The sequencing sample was made of peripheral blood. The source is a woman aged 25 to 39 with COVID-19, enrolled during active disease. The CDR3 runs from the conserved cysteine through the conserved F or W. The D gene is left open where the match is weak. Clone size is given for some rows only: seen once, a few or many times, or a class if the clone is expanded.

D: .; J: TRBJ2-7; size: .; V: TRBV11-2; DNA: TGTGCCAGCAGCTCCAGACGGGAGAGCGTGGAGCAGTACTTC; CDR3: CASSSRRESVEQYF
D: .; J: TRBJ1-1; size: once; V: TRBV11-2; DNA: TGTGCCAGCAGCCGGGAGGGGGGAAAACTGAACACTGAAGCTTTCTTT; CDR3: CASSREGGKLNTEAFF
D: .; J: TRBJ1-2; size: .; V: TRBV27; DNA: TGTGCCAGCAGTCCCCGGGACGGGGGAGATGGCTACACCTTC; CDR3: CASSPRDGGDGYTF
D: .; J: TRBJ1-1; size: .; V: TRBV29-1; DNA: TGCAGCGTTTCCACCTGGGGGGGCCGGATCACTGAAGCTTTCTTT; CDR3: CSVSTWGGRITEAFF
D: TRBD2; J: TRBJ2-3; size: .; V: TRBV30; DNA: TGTGCCGGACACGGGACTAGCGGTACAGATACGCAGTATTTT; CDR3: CAGHGTSGTDTQYF
D: .; J: TRBJ1-5; size: .; V: TRBV28; DNA: TGTGCCAGCAGTTCAAGGGGAAGCAATCAGCCCCAGCATTTT; CDR3: CASSSRGSNQPQHF
D: .; J: TRBJ2-7; size: .; V: TRBV12-3/TRBV12-4; DNA: TGTGCCAGCAATACGTGGGGCCGCGAGCAGTACTTC; CDR3: CASNTWGREQYF
D: .; J: TRBJ1-1; size: .; V: TRBV18; DNA: TGTGCCAGCTCACAGGGGGGGGACACTGAAGCTTTCTTT; CDR3: CASSQGGDTEAFF
D: .; J: TRBJ2-2; size: once; V: TRBV7-6; DNA: TGTGCCAGCAGCTTAGGCGGTCTGACGACCTTTGGCGGGGAGCTGTTTTTT; CDR3: CASSLGGLTTFGGELFF
D: .; J: TRBJ1-1; size: .; V: TRBV28; DNA: TGTGCCAGCAGTTTAACCGTAGTGAACACTGAAGCTTTCTTT; CDR3: CASSLTVVNTEAFF
D: .; J: TRBJ2-3; size: .; V: TRBV19; DNA: TGTGCCAGTAGTATATCGGGCACAGATACGCAGTATTTT; CDR3: CASSISGTDTQYF
D: .; J: TRBJ1-1; size: .; V: TRBV19; DNA: TGTGCCAGTCAAACAGGGTTGAACACTGAAGCTTTCTTT; CDR3: CASQTGLNTEAFF
D: TRBD2; J: TRBJ2-1; size: .; V: TRBV6-2/TRBV6-3; DNA: TGTGCCAGCAGTTACTCCGATAGCGGGAGTGATGAGCAGTTCTTC; CDR3: CASSYSDSGSDEQFF
D: TRBD1; J: TRBJ2-7; size: .; V: TRBV19; DNA: TGTGCCAGTAGTCCCATGGGACAGGGGGCCGAGCAGTACTTC; CDR3: CASSPMGQGAEQYF
D: .; J: TRBJ1-4; size: .; V: TRBV5-1; DNA: TGCGCCAGCAGCTTGCAGGGAACGAATGGTGAAAAACTGTTTTTT; CDR3: CASSLQGTNGEKLFF
D: .; J: TRBJ1-3; size: few; V: TRBV7-9; DNA: TGTGCCAGCAGCCCAGGGGACCGGGACACCATATATTTT; CDR3: CASSPGDRDTIYF
D: TRBD1; J: TRBJ1-1; size: .; V: TRBV18; DNA: TGTGCCAGCTCGTCCGGGACAGGGGGGGGTAAAATGAACACTGAAGCTTTCTTT; CDR3: CASSSGTGGGKMNTEAFF
D: TRBD1; J: TRBJ2-6; size: once; V: TRBV5-1; DNA: TGCGCCAGCAGCACCGGGACAGGGGCTTCTGGGGCCAACGTCCTGACTTTC; CDR3: CASSTGTGASGANVLTF
D: TRBD1; J: TRBJ1-4; size: .; V: TRBV19; DNA: TGTGCCAGTAGTATATATGGGACAGCTAATGAAAAACTGTTTTTT; CDR3: CASSIYGTANEKLFF
D: .; J: TRBJ2-7; size: .; V: TRBV19; DNA: TGTGCCAGTAGTATCAGGGAAGGTTTCTACGAGCAGTACTTC; CDR3: CASSIREGFYEQYF
D: .; J: TRBJ2-2; size: .; V: TRBV9; DNA: TGTGCCAGCAGCGTAGGACAGGCACATGGGCTGTTTTTT; CDR3: CASSVGQAHGLFF
D: TRBD1; J: TRBJ1-1; size: once; V: TRBV19; DNA: TGTGCCAGTAGTATAAAGGACAGGGTCACTGAAGCTTTCTTT; CDR3: CASSIKDRVTEAFF
D: .; J: TRBJ1-2; size: .; V: TRBV7-2; DNA: TGTGCCAGCGCCAACCAGGCTAACTATGGCTACACCTTC; CDR3: CASANQANYGYTF
D: .; J: TRBJ1-1; size: .; V: TRBV29-1; DNA: TGCAGCGTTGCCCAGGGAATGAACACTGAAGCTTTCTTT; CDR3: CSVAQGMNTEAFF
D: .; J: TRBJ2-7; size: .; V: TRBV2; DNA: TGTGCCAGCAGTGCTACAGGGATCCTTTACTTC; CDR3: CASSATGILYF
D: .; J: TRBJ2-1; size: .; V: TRBV2; DNA: TGTGCCAGCATCGCTAGCCCTCAGGGGAAATTCCTCTTC; CDR3: CASIASPQGKFLF
D: TRBD1; J: TRBJ2-3; size: .; V: TRBV5-4; DNA: TGTGCCAGCAGCCCCGGGACAGGGTGGAGCACAGATACGCAGTATTTT; CDR3: CASSPGTGWSTDTQYF
D: TRBD1; J: TRBJ2-1; size: .; V: TRBV29-1; DNA: TGCAGCGTTGATCGGGACAGGGGGACCAATGAGCAGTTCTTC; CDR3: CSVDRDRGTNEQFF
D: .; J: TRBJ1-4; size: .; V: TRBV6-6; DNA: TGTGCCAGCAGTTACTCAGGGGATGAAAAACTGTTTTTT; CDR3: CASSYSGDEKLFF
D: TRBD1; J: TRBJ1-2; size: once; V: TRBV19; DNA: TGTGCCAGTACAACCGACAGGGAGGACTATGGCTACACCTTC; CDR3: CASTTDREDYGYTF
D: .; J: TRBJ1-1; size: once; V: TRBV19; DNA: TGTGCCAGTAGTATTGGAGTGACTGAAGCTTTCTTT; CDR3: CASSIGVTEAFF
D: .; J: TRBJ1-2; size: .; V: TRBV29-1; DNA: TGCAGCGTTGTTGCAGGCCGCTCCTATGGCTACACCTTC; CDR3: CSVVAGRSYGYTF
D: TRBD1; J: TRBJ2-4; size: once; V: TRBV7-9; DNA: TGTGCCAGCAGCCTTTCGACAGGGTTATTCCTTATGGGAAACATTCAGTACTTC; CDR3: CASSLSTGLFLMGNIQYF
D: TRBD1; J: TRBJ1-5; size: .; V: TRBV29-1; DNA: TGCAGCGTCAGGGGGACAGGAAGCAATCAGCCCCAGCATTTT; CDR3: CSVRGTGSNQPQHF
D: .; J: TRBJ1-2; size: .; V: TRBV2; DNA: TGTGCCAGCAGTCGGGCGGGGACGACTAACTATGGCTACACCTTC; CDR3: CASSRAGTTNYGYTF
D: .; J: TRBJ1-1; size: .; V: TRBV9; DNA: TGTGCCAGCAGCGCCTCTCTCGGAGGGAGCGGGGCTTTCTTT; CDR3: CASSASLGGSGAFF
D: TRBD1; J: TRBJ1-2; size: once; V: TRBV3-1/TRBV3-2; DNA: TGTGCCAGCAGCCTAAGTGGACAGGGTATTATTGGCTATGGCTACACCTTC; CDR3: CASSLSGQGIIGYGYTF
D: .; J: TRBJ2-3; size: .; V: TRBV6-5; DNA: TGTGCCAGCAGTCAGACTGGAAACACAGATACGCAGTATTTT; CDR3: CASSQTGNTDTQYF
D: TRBD2; J: TRBJ2-5; size: .; V: TRBV2; DNA: TGTGCCAGCAGTGCTAGCGGGAGTCCCCAAGAGACCCAGTACTTC; CDR3: CASSASGSPQETQYF
D: .; J: TRBJ2-7; size: .; V: TRBV25-1; DNA: TGTGCCAGCAGTGACCCGTCCAAGGGGACCTACGAGCAGTACTTC; CDR3: CASSDPSKGTYEQYF
D: TRBD1; J: TRBJ1-2; size: .; V: TRBV5-1; DNA: TGCGCCAGCAGCACCGGGACAGGCCATGGCTACACCTTC; CDR3: CASSTGTGHGYTF
D: TRBD1; J: TRBJ2-3; size: .; V: TRBV15; DNA: TGTGCCACCAGCAGGGCAGACAGGGCTGAAGCAGATACGCAGTATTTT; CDR3: CATSRADRAEADTQYF
D: .; J: TRBJ1-1; size: .; V: TRBV6-6; DNA: TGTGCCAGCAGTCAACAGGTGAACACTGAAGCTTTCTTT; CDR3: CASSQQVNTEAFF
D: TRBD1; J: TRBJ1-2; size: .; V: TRBV30; DNA: TGTGCGAGGGTAGGGGGCGCCTATGGCTACACCTTC; CDR3: CARVGGAYGYTF
D: TRBD1; J: TRBJ1-6; size: .; V: TRBV18; DNA: TGTGCCAGCTCACCCGGGACAGGGGATAATTCACCCCTCCACTTT; CDR3: CASSPGTGDNSPLHF
D: .; J: TRBJ1-2; size: .; V: TRBV7-2; DNA: TGTGCCAGCAGCTTAGGAGGGAGAGACTATGGCTACACCTTC; CDR3: CASSLGGRDYGYTF
D: .; J: TRBJ2-3; size: .; V: TRBV21-1; DNA: TGTGCCAGCAGCAAATCGAACCGATCTACTAGCACAGATACGCAGTATTTT; CDR3: CASSKSNRSTSTDTQYF
D: TRBD2; J: TRBJ2-7; size: .; V: TRBV3-1/TRBV3-2; DNA: TGTGCCAGCAGCCAGGCTGCGGGAGGGAGTACCTACGAGCAGTACTTC; CDR3: CASSQAAGGSTYEQYF
D: TRBD1; J: TRBJ1-5; size: .; V: TRBV2; DNA: TGTGCCAGCACCATATCCGGGACAGACAATCAGCCCCAGCATTTT; CDR3: CASTISGTDNQPQHF
D: .; J: TRBJ1-5; size: .; V: TRBV28; DNA: TGTGCCACCCTACTCGAGGCGGGGGGCGGCAATCAGCCCCAGCATTTT; CDR3: CATLLEAGGGNQPQHF
D: .; J: TRBJ1-6; size: .; V: TRBV18; DNA: TGTGCCAGCTCAATGGAGTGGGGGGGCCGTTCACCCCTCCACTTT; CDR3: CASSMEWGGRSPLHF
D: .; J: TRBJ1-1; size: .; V: TRBV29-1; DNA: TGCAGCGTCGGATACGGGGACACTGAAGCTTTCTTT; CDR3: CSVGYGDTEAFF
D: TRBD2; J: TRBJ2-3; size: .; V: TRBV13; DNA: TGTGCCAGCAGCTCCACGGAAGAGACTAGCGGGAGAATGGGTCGGACAGATACGCAGTATTTT; CDR3: CASSSTEETSGRMGRTDTQYF
D: TRBD1; J: TRBJ1-1; size: .; V: TRBV5-1; DNA: TGCGCCAGCAGCTTGGGGCGACAGGGTGGCGACACTGAAGCTTTCTTT; CDR3: CASSLGRQGGDTEAFF